Listed below are T cell receptor beta chains from one sample, sequenced in a study of T cells in localized non-small cell lung cancer. Assay: immunoSEQ multiplex PCR; the TCRdb copy retains only in-frame clones and omits some. The sample records a few thousand clones, about 25% being singletons. Here the sequenced sample was normal lung tissue next to the tumor, taken before any cancer treatment. The receptors originated from a male donor aged 60 or older with stage II lung adenocarcinoma. The CDR3 runs from the conserved cysteine through the conserved F or W. D genes are given only for firm matches. For some rows the clone size is stated as once, few or many, or as a class when expanded; others skip it.

clone size	J gene	V gene	D gene	CDR3 protein	CDR3 DNA
few	TRBJ1-2	TRBV6-8	.	CASSYRREGNYGYTF	TGTGCCAGCAGTTACAGGAGGGAGGGAAACTATGGCTACACCTTC
few	TRBJ1-1	TRBV23-1	TRBD1	CASSRTGLTEAFF	TGCGCCAGCAGCCGGACAGGATTAACTGAAGCTTTCTTT
few	TRBJ1-4	TRBV11-3	.	CASSFGEATFNEKLFF	TGTGCCAGCAGCTTCGGAGAGGCCACGTTTAATGAAAAACTGTTTTTT
.	TRBJ2-5	TRBV18	.	CASSPQTLLGQETQYF	TGTGCCAGCTCACCACAGACCTTACTGGGCCAAGAGACCCAGTACTTC
.	TRBJ1-2	TRBV29-1	TRBD1	CSVGDLDREGYTF	TGCAGCGTCGGAGACCTTGACAGGGAAGGCTACACCTTC
.	TRBJ2-7	TRBV11-3	TRBD2	CASSHAGTSGVKQYF	TGTGCCAGCAGCCACGCTGGGACTAGCGGGGTGAAGCAGTACTTC
.	TRBJ1-2	TRBV5-1	.	CASSVGTATNYGYTF	TGCGCCAGCAGCGTAGGAACAGCTACAAACTATGGCTACACCTTC
.	TRBJ2-1	TRBV19	TRBD2	CASSSPEGAGVRNEQFF	TGTGCCAGTAGCTCCCCCGAGGGAGCGGGAGTAAGGAATGAGCAGTTCTTC
.	TRBJ1-3	TRBV19	TRBD1	CASSAPRDSSGNTIYF	TGTGCCAGTAGTGCCCCCCGGGACAGCTCTGGAAACACCATATATTTT
few	TRBJ2-5	TRBV9	.	CASSVGIETQYF	TGTGCCAGCAGCGTAGGAATAGAGACCCAGTACTTC
.	TRBJ2-3	TRBV15	TRBD1	CATSRETDRATDTQYF	TGTGCCACCAGCAGAGAGACTGACAGGGCCACAGATACGCAGTATTTT
few	TRBJ2-5	TRBV2	TRBD2	CASSEAGGVSETQYF	TGTGCCAGCAGTGAAGCCGGGGGGGTATCAGAGACCCAGTACTTC
few	TRBJ1-2	TRBV1	.	CASSPSIPSGYTF	TGCGCCAGCAGCCCTTCGATCCCATCGGGCTACACCTTC
.	TRBJ2-1	TRBV6-8	TRBD2	CASSGAPGLAGEINEQFF	TGTGCCAGCAGTGGAGCCCCGGGACTAGCGGGAGAGATAAATGAGCAGTTCTTC
.	TRBJ2-1	TRBV5-1	TRBD2	CASATGGESYNEQFF	TGCGCCAGCGCTACTGGGGGGGAGAGTTACAATGAGCAGTTCTTC
.	TRBJ2-1	TRBV15	TRBD2	CATSRVTSGRNPNEQFF	TGTGCCACCAGCAGAGTGACTAGCGGGAGAAACCCCAATGAGCAGTTCTTC
few	TRBJ1-1	TRBV23-1	TRBD1	CASSRTQGTEAFF	TGCGCCAGCAGCCGCACACAGGGGACTGAAGCTTTCTTT
few	TRBJ2-3	TRBV7-1	TRBD1	CASSWDRADTQYF	TGTGCCAGCAGCTGGGACAGGGCAGATACGCAGTATTTT
few	TRBJ1-1	TRBV6-8	.	CASTPTVNTEAFF	TGTGCCAGCACCCCGACAGTGAACACTGAAGCTTTCTTT
.	TRBJ2-3	TRBV30	.	CAWNLGGDTQYF	TGTGCCTGGAATCTGGGCGGAGATACGCAGTATTTT
few	TRBJ2-2	TRBV7-1	TRBD2	CASSLTGTSSSGELFF	TGTGCCAGCAGCTTAACCGGGACTAGCTCGTCCGGGGAGCTGTTTTTT
few	TRBJ2-3	TRBV10-3	TRBD1	CAISESGQGAADTQYF	TGTGCCATCAGTGAGTCCGGACAGGGGGCCGCAGATACGCAGTATTTT
few	TRBJ2-7	TRBV9	TRBD1	CASSPGQGAYEQYF	TGTGCCAGCAGCCCTGGACAGGGGGCGTACGAGCAGTACTTC
.	TRBJ1-1	TRBV29-1	TRBD1	CSARTGANTEAFF	TGCAGCGCGCGGACAGGCGCGAACACTGAAGCTTTCTTT
.	TRBJ1-5	TRBV7-5	.	CASSLDRGGNQPQHF	TGTGCCAGCAGCTTAGACAGGGGAGGCAATCAGCCCCAGCATTTT
few	TRBJ2-3	TRBV12-2	.	CASSPTASTDTQYF	TGTGCCAGTTCTCCGACTGCTAGCACAGATACGCAGTATTTT
.	TRBJ2-1	TRBV6-8	TRBD1	CASSFHGTAPEQFF	TGTGCCAGCAGTTTCCACGGGACAGCCCCTGAGCAGTTCTTC
.	TRBJ2-7	TRBV30	.	CAWSKSRFEQYF	TGTGCCTGGAGTAAAAGCAGGTTCGAGCAGTACTTC
.	TRBJ1-2	TRBV15	.	CATSRDSGAGGYTF	TGTGCCACCAGCAGAGATTCGGGGGCGGGTGGCTACACCTTC
.	TRBJ1-5	TRBV28	.	CASSLGGAWQPQHF	TGTGCCAGCAGTTTAGGAGGGGCCTGGCAGCCCCAGCATTTT
.	TRBJ1-1	TRBV5-1	.	CASSLEGEVNTEAFF	TGCGCCAGCAGCTTGGAAGGGGAGGTCAACACTGAAGCTTTCTTT
.	TRBJ2-7	TRBV19	.	CASSADYEQYF	TGTGCCAGTAGTGCCGACTACGAGCAGTACTTC
once	TRBJ2-1	TRBV19	TRBD2	CASSIGRASGTPSNEQFF	TGTGCCAGTAGTATAGGTAGGGCTAGCGGGACGCCGTCCAATGAGCAGTTCTTC
.	TRBJ1-1	TRBV6-8	.	CASSQGLATEAFF	TGTGCCAGCAGTCAGGGGCTCGCCACTGAAGCTTTCTTT
.	TRBJ2-2	TRBV11-3	.	CASSLGAGNTGELFF	TGTGCCAGCAGCTTAGGAGCGGGGAACACCGGGGAGCTGTTTTTT
.	TRBJ2-6	TRBV11-3	.	CASSLGPGAGANVLTF	TGTGCCAGCAGCTTAGGCCCGGGGGCTGGGGCCAACGTCCTGACTTTC
.	TRBJ2-1	TRBV1	.	CASSQDDRGGPNEQFF	TGCGCCAGCAGCCAAGACGACCGGGGGGGCCCCAATGAGCAGTTCTTC
.	TRBJ2-7	TRBV18	.	CASSPGQSYEQYF	TGTGCCAGCTCACCTGGACAGTCCTACGAGCAGTACTTC
few	TRBJ2-1	TRBV30	TRBD2	CAWSSRRESEQFF	TGTGCCTGGAGTTCCCGGCGGGAGAGTGAGCAGTTCTTC
medium-sized	TRBJ1-2	TRBV11-3	TRBD1	CASSSAPGGYGYTF	TGTGCCAGCAGCTCGGCCCCAGGGGGCTATGGCTACACCTTC
.	TRBJ2-1	TRBV14	TRBD2	CASSTLAGGLNEQFF	TGTGCCAGCAGCACCCTAGCGGGAGGTCTCAATGAGCAGTTCTTC
few	TRBJ2-3	TRBV9	.	CASSEVKTDNTQYF	TGTGCCAGCAGTGAAGTTAAAACAGACAATACGCAGTATTTT